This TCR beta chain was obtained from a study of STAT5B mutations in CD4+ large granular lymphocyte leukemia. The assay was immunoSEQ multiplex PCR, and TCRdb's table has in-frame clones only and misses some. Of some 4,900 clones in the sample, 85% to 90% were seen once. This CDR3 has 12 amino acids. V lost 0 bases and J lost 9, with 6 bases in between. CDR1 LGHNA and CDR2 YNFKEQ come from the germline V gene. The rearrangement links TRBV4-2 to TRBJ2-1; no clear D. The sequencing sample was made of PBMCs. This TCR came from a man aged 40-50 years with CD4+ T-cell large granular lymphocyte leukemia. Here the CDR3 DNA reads TGTGCCAGCAGCCAAGAGGCGACTGAGCAGTTCTTC. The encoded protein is CASSQEATEQFF.